The sequence of this T cell receptor (beta chain) was determined in a study of control samples from healthy donors and cancer patients. The CDR3 runs 14 residues. Trimming removed 8 bases from V and 1 base from J, with 14 bases in between. Looked up from germline, CDR1 is SEHNR and CDR2 is FQNEAQ (reference sequence). Here immunoSEQ multiplex PCR was the method, and the copy in TCRdb shows in-frame clones only, minus some. The sample includes 150,000 to 200,000 clones, roughly 90% of them seen just once. Input material: blood. The rearrangement joins TRBV7-9 to TRBJ1-1, with a weak D call TRBD1 (5 bases). The receptor was derived from a young man in good health. CDR3 sequence: CASGYQGTNTEAFF. CDR3 nucleotide sequence: TGTGCCAGCGGATATCAGGGTACGAACACTGAAGCTTTCTTT.